The source of this T cell receptor (beta chain) is a study of PD-L1 blockade in urothelial cancer (dated 2017 in TCRdb). General notes on the study: All patients started therapy around 2014 and received atezolizumab 1,200 mg intravenously every 3 weeks. About 90% of the roughly 30 patients were identified as males with urothelial cancer of bladder origin, and a prior smoking history was reported by 18 of 29 patients. An ECOG performance status of 0 or 1 was recorded for the patients, and 0 to 3 prior chemotherapy regimens had been received by the patients. Blood samples were analyzed at 3 weeks after treatment start (second dose) and at 6 weeks after treatment start. A median of about 150,000 T cells and 80,000 or so unique TCRs was obtained from blood samples, and a median clonality of around 0.072 was observed. The study, an exploratory multi-omic analysis, examined somatic, immune and clinical correlates of response to PD-L1 blockade with atezolizumab in urothelial cancer. Pretreatment tumor samples, along with matched peripheral blood collected serially before and after atezolizumab treatment, underwent TCR sequencing. Durable clinical benefit was defined as progression-free survival longer than 6 months, and TCR features were also tested against progression-free and overall survival. In the same patients, pretreatment tumors underwent whole exome sequencing and RNA sequencing in addition to TCR sequencing. Roughly 9 patients reached durable clinical benefit, while 15 to 25 patients did not. Under 30 patients had pretreatment blood TCR-seq, approximately 24 had at least one posttreatment blood collection, and approximately 24 had tumor TCR-seq. Results and caveats for the whole study, not just this receptor: Because of the small sample size (n ≈ 27) and the many exploratory analyses performed, the results are intended to be regarded as hypothesis-generating. Greater expansion of tumor-associated TCR clones in peripheral blood 3 weeks after the start of treatment was observed in patients with durable benefit (n of about 22, p = 0.022). A pretreatment peripheral blood TCR clonality below the median was linked to improved progression-free and overall survival.

Spanning cysteine to phenylalanine, the CDR3 consists of 13 amino acids. Only the CDR3 portion is preserved as DNA: 39 bases, with reading frame beginning at the first base. V is clipped by 6 bases and J by 4 bases, and the sequence between their germline boundaries is 13 bases long. CDR1 and CDR2, per the germline V gene (reference sequence), are SEHNR and FQNEAQ. Remarks on this clone: Its antigen is not yet known. The record has no base qualities; no much larger clone is one base away.

To estimate absolute template abundance from read counts, synthetic TCR analog templates were spiked into each PCR. TCRbeta CDR3 regions were amplified from genomic DNA with bias-controlled V and J gene primers using the immunoSEQ assay. Sequencing of rearranged TCRbeta segments was performed at approximately 20X coverage. In the source study's methods: Sequencing errors were corrected by clustering and CDR3s were annotated against IMGT to assign V, D and J genes. Out-of-frame and stop-codon sequences were excluded, and only productive TCRbeta rearrangements were used in downstream analyses. Clonality was calculated as one minus the Shannon entropy normalized by the log of the number of unique productive sequences. Clones differing between time points or between blood and tumor were identified using Fisher's exact test with Benjamini-Hochberg correction, with an adjusted p below 0.01 applied as the threshold. TCRdb re-hosts the immuneACCESS table, in-frame sequences only. Its copies lack some clones; in the studies checked, an unresolved V gene accounts for under half of them, and the cause for the rest is not known. Clonal size and the V and J genes are those of that table, whereas D and trimming came from the DNA. Recorded for this sample are tens of thousands of clones; approximately 80% of them occurred a single time. The top ten hold approximately 3.5% of the sample.

The cohort comprised more than 25 patients with locally advanced or metastatic urothelial carcinoma treated at Memorial Sloan Kettering on a trial protocol. Peripheral blood mononuclear cells were collected pretreatment and during treatment, with between 1 and 8 total time points per patient. The Qiagen DNeasy Blood extraction kit was used to purify genomic DNA from total PBMCs and tumor samples. PBMCs were collected pretreatment and during treatment, and were isolated and stored as previously described. The receptor's source is an older man with urothelial cancer. Recombination linked TRBV7-9 to TRBJ2-7, and TRBD2 may be the D gene, going by 6 matching bases. Source: PBMCs, taken around atezolizumab (anti-PD-L1) treatment. The DNA is as follows: TGTGCCAGCAGGAAAGGGACTGCTTACGAGCAGTACTTC. Translated, this is CASRKGTAYEQYF.